The source of this T cell receptor beta chain is a study of blood T cell repertoires in COVID-19. Across the whole study: The samples span acute and convalescent COVID-19 from the United States, Italy and Spain.

Measured with immunoSEQ multiplex PCR; TCRdb has only the in-frame clones, and not every one. The sample lists 200,000 to 250,000 clones, roughly 84% seen once, with 3% to 4.5% in the top ten. This clone was detected only a few times. This sequence was found in a woman of 80 years or more with acute or convalescent COVID-19. The material sequenced was peripheral blood.

CDR3 sequence (DNA): TGTGCCAGCAGCCAAGACGGGCCGCGGGGGGAGCAGTACTTC. This sequence encodes CASSQDGPRGEQYF. The V call is TRBV3-1 (or the pseudogene TRBV3-2), the J call TRBJ2-7; 7 bases are shared with TRBD2. The CDR3 covers 14 residues. Trimming cost V 0 bases and J 7 bases; bases outside gene matches: 6. Germline CDR1 and CDR2: LGHDT and YNNKEL (reference sequence).